Presented here are 25 T cell receptor beta chains from one specimen sequenced in a study of CD4 T cells in relation to SARS-CoV-2 and coronaviruses. Assay used: immunoSEQ multiplex PCR; TCRdb lists only in-frame clones, some missing. Seen here are about 30,000 clones, 72% observed once, and the top ten hold roughly 12%. Their antigens are not known. Unexposed donor CD4+ T cells date from about 2011-2018, before the COVID-19 pandemic. CD4+ T cells were isolated from the cells after roughly 11 days of culture. Sequenced sample: CD4+ T cells from PBMCs, cultured in vitro. The receptors originated from a human donor in good health.

This clone has more than one count but fewer than ten. This rearrangement joins TRBV4-1 to TRBJ1-2, with D possibly TRBD1 on 5 matching bases. With 2 bases removed from V and 8 bases from J, the gap between germline ends came to 15 bases. This CDR3 has 14 residues. In germline, CDR1 is MGHRA, CDR2 YSYEKL. Written as DNA, the CDR3 is TGCGCCAGCAGCCAATCCGGGGGTTATGGGGGCTACACCTTC. Residues: CASSQSGGYGGYTF.

This clone was observed once. The CDR3 DNA follows: TGTGCCAGCAGCTACCTAGCGGGAGGGAACAATGAGCAGTTCTTC. Amino acids: CASSYLAGGNNEQFF. The rearrangement joins TRBV5-5 to TRBJ2-1; 12 positions match TRBD2. The germline V gene encodes CDR1 SGHKS and CDR2 YYEKEE (reference sequence). CDR3 length: 15 amino acids. J was trimmed by 5 bases and V by 3 bases; bases with no gene match: 3.

The chain recombines TRBV7-2 with TRBJ1-1, with D hard to call. This CDR3 comprises 14 residues. Germline V gene lookup returns CDR1 SGHTA and CDR2 FQGNSA. Trimming shortened V by 4 bases and J by 3 bases, and 12 bases separated the two germline ends. The CDR3 nucleotides read TGTGCCAGCAGCTCTCCCGGTGGCTACACTGAAGCTTTCTTT. This gives the protein CASSSPGGYTEAFF.

This chain links TRBV5-1 with TRBJ2-5, with 10 bases aligning to TRBD2. Germline trimming cut 4 bases from V and 1 base from J; bases unmatched to any gene: 1. The CDR3 has 14 residues. The germline V gene encodes CDR1 SGHRS and CDR2 YFSETQ. CDR3 coding DNA: TGCGCCAGCAGCCCTAGCGGGGGCCAAGAGACCCAGTACTTC. Encoded protein: CASSPSGGQETQYF.

This clone was recorded only once. The chain employs TRBV19 and TRBJ1-1; tentatively, D is TRBD1 (6 bases). This CDR3 region has 15 residues. V dropped 2 bases and J dropped 1 base, with 11 bases sitting between them. From germline, CDR1 is LNHDA and CDR2 SQIVND (reference sequence). CDR3 region: CASSIRTARNTEAFF. The DNA of the CDR3 is TGTGCCAGTAGTATAAGGACAGCTCGGAACACTGAAGCTTTCTTT.

J is TRBJ1-4 and V is TRBV7-2; D gene uncertain. This CDR3 is built from 15 residues. Between the trimmed V and J ends, which lost 0 bases and 8 bases, there was a span of 13 bases. Germline-derived CDR1 and CDR2 are SGHTA and FQGNSA. The DNA for the CDR3 is TGTGCCAGCAGCTTAGCGCCGGCTGGGAAGGAAAAACTGTTTTTT. Amino acid sequence: CASSLAPAGKEKLFF. The full variable domain, in which reference TRBV7-2 and TRBJ1-4 provide the parts outside the CDR3, is GAGVSQSPSNKVTEKGKDVELRCDPISGHTALYWYRQSLGQGLEFLIYFQGNSAPDKSGLPSDRFSAERTGGSVSTLTIQRTQQEDSAVYLCASSLAPAGKEKLFFGSGTQLSVL.

The V and J genes are TRBV4-2 and TRBJ2-3, with a possible D match to TRBD2 (5 bases). This CDR3 has 16 residues. Germline CDR1 is LGHNA and CDR2 is YNFKEQ. V lost 1 base to trimming and J lost 2 bases, with 13 bases between them. The CDR3 nucleotides read TGTGCCAGCAGCCAAGCGTCTAGCAGGCCCACAGATACGCAGTATTTT. Translating it yields CASSQASSRPTDTQYF.

The genes are TRBV15 and TRBJ2-1; weak D call: TRBD2 (6 bases). CDR3 length: 19 residues. Germline assignment: CDR1 LNHNV and CDR2 YYDKDF (reference sequence). V was trimmed by 0 bases and J by 0 bases, leaving 18 bases between them. The CDR3 region is CATSRDYPISGYSYNEQFF. DNA for the CDR3: TGTGCCACCAGCAGAGATTATCCGATTAGCGGCTACTCCTACAATGAGCAGTTCTTC.

The V call is TRBV2, the J call TRBJ2-5, with TRBD2 identical over 11 bases. V shed 6 bases and J 3 bases; nucleotides not matched to a gene: 6. Germline values: CDR1 SNHLY, CDR2 FYNNEI. The CDR3 length is 15 residues. The CDR3, as DNA: TGTGCCAGCAGCGGGGCTAGCGGGGGGAAAGAGACCCAGTACTTC. Its protein product is CASSGASGGKETQYF.

The chain links TRBV18 to TRBJ2-2; TRBD2 might be the D (5 bases). CDR1 and CDR2 from the germline V gene are KGHSH and LQKENI. V was trimmed by 6 bases and J by 5 bases, leaving 19 bases between them. The CDR3 length is 16 residues. The CDR3 DNA is TGTGCCAGCTCCCCTTGGGAGCAGGTCGGGACCGGGGAGCTGTTTTTT. Protein sequence: CASSPWEQVGTGELFF.

V is TRBV7-8 and J is TRBJ2-7; 9 nucleotides align to TRBD1. This CDR3 is 16 amino acids long. V lost 1 base, J lost 4 bases, and 8 bases stayed unmatched. Germline V gives CDR1 SGHVS, CDR2 FQNEAQ. The CDR3 reads CASSLEGTGKNYEQYF. The DNA for the CDR3 is TGTGCCAGCAGCTTAGAAGGGACAGGGAAAAATTACGAGCAGTACTTC.

This clone occurred once. The chain recombines TRBV6-2 or TRBV6-3 with TRBJ2-3, with 11 bases aligning to TRBD2. CDR1 and CDR2 from the germline V gene are MNHEY and SVGEGT. The junction had 5 bases not matched to a gene; V was cut back by 5 bases and J by 4 bases. The CDR3 covers 15 residues. CDR3 sequence (DNA): TGTGCCAGCAGTACGGGACTAGCGGCGGCAGATACGCAGTATTTT. This codes for CASSTGLAAADTQYF.

This clone was recorded once. This chain connects TRBV7-9 to TRBJ2-3; D not resolved. The CDR3 is made up of 15 amino acids. Trimming took 0 bases from V and 2 from J, leaving 9 bases between them. The V gene's germline CDR1 is SEHNR and CDR2 FQNEAQ (reference sequence). The CDR3 sequence: CASSLALGSTDTQYF. The DNA of the CDR3 is TGTGCCAGCAGCTTAGCGCTGGGTTCCACAGATACGCAGTATTTT.

This chain links TRBV19 with TRBJ2-6, with a possible D match to TRBD1 (5 bases). Germline CDR1 reads LNHDA; CDR2 reads SQIVND (reference sequence). The CDR3 runs 14 residues. Trimming took 7 bases from V and 0 from J, leaving 7 bases between them. The chain's CDR3 is CASKGSSGANVLTF. In DNA form, the CDR3 reads TGTGCCAGTAAGGGGTCCTCTGGGGCCAACGTCCTGACTTTC.

The CDR3 loop is CASSSPSGGHQETQYF. The CDR3 nucleotides read TGTGCCAGCAGTTCCCCTAGCGGGGGACACCAAGAGACCCAGTACTTC. The V call is TRBV6-5, the J call TRBJ2-5, with 10 bases aligning to TRBD2. The CDR3 length is 16 residues. V lost 4 bases and J lost 0; bases outside the gene matches: 5. CDR1 is MNHEY and CDR2 is SVGAGI in the germline V gene.

The chain combines TRBV7-9 with TRBJ1-2; no clear D gene. The ends were cut back, 5 bases at V and 0 bases at J, with 13 bases in the middle. In germline, CDR1 is SEHNR, CDR2 FQNEAQ (reference sequence). CDR3 size: 15 residues. The CDR3, as DNA: TGTGCCAGCAGCCACGAGACGAACACTAACTATGGCTACACCTTC. This gives the protein CASSHETNTNYGYTF.

This clone came up once. This chain links TRBV2 with TRBJ2-7, with 7 bases identical to TRBD2. The germline V gene encodes CDR1 SNHLY and CDR2 FYNNEI. This CDR3 comprises 13 residues. The trim removed 8 bases at V and 1 base at J, leaving 5 bases unmatched. The CDR3 region is CASSGLVSYEQYF. The CDR3 bases are TGTGCCAGCTCCGGACTAGTTTCCTACGAGCAGTACTTC.

The rearrangement joins TRBV7-2 to TRBJ2-7, with a weak D call TRBD1 (5 bases). The CDR3 has 16 residues. V lost 5 bases and J 2 bases, leaving 19 bases between the germline ends. Germline CDR1 is SGHTA and CDR2 is FQGNSA. CDR3 DNA sequence: TGTGCCAGCAGCCCTGACAACCAACAGGCTACCTACGAGCAGTACTTC. It codes for CASSPDNQQATYEQYF.

V is TRBV14 and J is TRBJ2-3; D call uncertain. Germline CDR1 is SGHDN and CDR2 is FVKESK. The CDR3 runs 11 residues. The V gene lost 1 base and the J gene lost 11 bases, with 7 bases spanning the gap. The CDR3 DNA reads as TGTGCCAGCAGCCAAGGGGGTAGGCAGTATTTT. This sequence encodes CASSQGGRQYF. Variable domain in full (rest from reference TRBV14 and TRBJ2-3): EAGVTQFPSHSVIEKGQTVTLRCDPISGHDNLYWYRRVMGKEIKFLLHFVKESKQDESGMPNNRFLAERTGGTYSTLKVQPAELEDSGVYFCASSQGGRQYFGPGTRLTVL.

The V and J genes are TRBV30 and TRBJ1-2, with TRBD1 identical over 8 bases. The CDR3 is 11 residues long. Trimming cost V 5 bases and J 4 bases; bases outside gene matches: 0. CDR1 and CDR2 (germline): GTSNPN, SVGIG (reference sequence). Here the CDR3 DNA reads TGTGCCTGGGGGACAGGCTATGGCTACACCTTC. Amino acid sequence: CAWGTGYGYTF.

The table lists this clone with a count of one. This CDR3 is CSVRTATSTDTQYF. Written as DNA, the CDR3 is TGCAGCGTCCGGACCGCTACTAGCACAGATACGCAGTATTTT. The rearrangement uses TRBV29-1 and TRBJ2-3; D uncertain. CDR3 length equals 14 residues. Germline assignment: CDR1 SQVTM and CDR2 ANQGSEA. Trimming shortened V by 6 bases and J by 0 bases, and 13 bases separated the two germline ends.

This clone appeared a few times. This chain links TRBV5-6 with TRBJ2-5, with 8 bases lining up with TRBD2. The CDR3 is 13 amino acids. Germline V gene lookup returns CDR1 SGHDT and CDR2 YYEEEE. Trimming cost V 4 bases and J 4 bases; bases outside gene matches: 3. The CDR3 bases are TGTGCCAGCAGCCCCGGGAGGGTAGAGACCCAGTACTTC. The encoded protein is CASSPGRVETQYF. The variable domain in full, completed from reference TRBV5-6 and TRBJ2-5, reads DAGVTQSPTHLIKTRGQQVTLRCSPKSGHDTVSWYQQALGQGPQFIFQYYEEEERQRGNFPDRFSGHQFPNYSSELNVNALLLGDSALYLCASSPGRVETQYFGPGTRLLVL.

This clone appeared a few times. The chain combines TRBV4-1 with TRBJ2-3; D gene unclear. The length of the CDR3 is 15 residues. The V end was cut by 3 bases, the J end by 8 bases, with 18 bases between. Germline assignment: CDR1 MGHRA and CDR2 YSYEKL. Here the CDR3 DNA reads TGCGCCAGCAGCCAGACTGGATCTCCAGGCTTTACGCAGTATTTT. The encoded protein is CASSQTGSPGFTQYF.

The chain carries TRBV10-3 and TRBJ2-3; 7 nucleotides agree with TRBD1. Unmatched junction bases numbered 4, after V lost 4 bases and J lost 0 bases. CDR1 is ENHRY, CDR2 SYGVKD, per germline. This CDR3 comprises 15 residues. In nucleotides, the CDR3 is TGTGCCATCAGTGGACAGGGCGCTAGCACAGATACGCAGTATTTT. Protein product: CAISGQGASTDTQYF.

This clone was counted a single time. This rearrangement joins TRBV6-2 or TRBV6-3 to TRBJ2-5, with 7 nucleotides matching TRBD2. CDR1 and CDR2 from the germline V gene are MNHEY and SVGEGT. The junction had 11 bases not matched to a gene; V was cut back by 5 bases and J by 5 bases. This CDR3 has 15 amino acids. The CDR3 region has the DNA TGTGCCAGCAGTCGACCCCGGGGAGGGTGGGAGACCCAGTACTTC. Amino acids: CASSRPRGGWETQYF.